The TCR beta chain under discussion was sequenced for a study of blood T cells in healthy people across ages. Primers used in a second PCR of roughly 6 to 11 cycles were a sample-barcoded 5' primer and a J-beta primer mix. TCRdb re-derived calls from the 5' RACE reads in MiXCR, one entry per CDR3 protein. The sample records some 1 million distinct CDR3 sequences, more than 40% being singletons. The CDR3 has 16 residues. Germline CDR1 SGHTA, CDR2 FQGTGA. J lost 1 base, V lost 4 bases, and 7 bases had no gene match. Specimen: blood. The origin of this receptor is a woman aged 55-75 years in good health. The rearrangement uses TRBV7-3 and TRBJ2-5; 9 positions match TRBD1. CDR3 bases: TGTGCCAGCAGCTCGGGACAGGGCGGTTTCCAAGAGACCCAGTACTTC. Translation: CASSSGQGGFQETQYF.